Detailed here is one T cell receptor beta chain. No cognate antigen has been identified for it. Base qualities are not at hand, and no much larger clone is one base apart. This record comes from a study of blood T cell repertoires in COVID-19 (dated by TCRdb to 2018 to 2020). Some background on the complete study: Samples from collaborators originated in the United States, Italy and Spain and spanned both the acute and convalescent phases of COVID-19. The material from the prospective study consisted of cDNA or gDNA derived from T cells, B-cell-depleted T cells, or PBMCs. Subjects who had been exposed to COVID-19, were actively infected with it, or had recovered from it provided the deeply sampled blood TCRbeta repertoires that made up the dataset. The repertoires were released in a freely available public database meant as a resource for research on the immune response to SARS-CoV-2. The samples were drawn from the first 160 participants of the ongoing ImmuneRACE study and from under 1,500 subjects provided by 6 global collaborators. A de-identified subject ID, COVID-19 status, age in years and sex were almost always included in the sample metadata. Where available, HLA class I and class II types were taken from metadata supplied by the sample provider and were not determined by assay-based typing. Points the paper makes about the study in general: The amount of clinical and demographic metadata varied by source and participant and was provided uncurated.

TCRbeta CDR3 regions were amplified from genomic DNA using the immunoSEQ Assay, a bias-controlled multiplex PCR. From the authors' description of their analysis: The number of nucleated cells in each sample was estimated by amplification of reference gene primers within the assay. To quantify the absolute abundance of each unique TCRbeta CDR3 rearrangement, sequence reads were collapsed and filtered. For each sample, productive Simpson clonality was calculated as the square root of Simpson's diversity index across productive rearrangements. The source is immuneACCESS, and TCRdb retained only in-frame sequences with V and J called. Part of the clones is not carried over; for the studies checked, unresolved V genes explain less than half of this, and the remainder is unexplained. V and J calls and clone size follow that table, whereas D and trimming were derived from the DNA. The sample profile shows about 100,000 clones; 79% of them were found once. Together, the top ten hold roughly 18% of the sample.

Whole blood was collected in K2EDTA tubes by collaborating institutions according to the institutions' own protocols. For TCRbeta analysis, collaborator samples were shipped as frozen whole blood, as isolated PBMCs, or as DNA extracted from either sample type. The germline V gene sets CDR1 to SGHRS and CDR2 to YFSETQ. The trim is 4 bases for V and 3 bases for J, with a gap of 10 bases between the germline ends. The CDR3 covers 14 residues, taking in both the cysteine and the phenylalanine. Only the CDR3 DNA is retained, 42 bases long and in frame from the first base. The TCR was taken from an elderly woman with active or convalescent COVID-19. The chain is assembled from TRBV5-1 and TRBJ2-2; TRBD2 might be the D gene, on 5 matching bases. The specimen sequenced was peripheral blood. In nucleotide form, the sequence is TGCGCCAGCAGCCGGGATACGGACACCGGGGAGCTGTTTTTT. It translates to CASSRDTDTGELFF.